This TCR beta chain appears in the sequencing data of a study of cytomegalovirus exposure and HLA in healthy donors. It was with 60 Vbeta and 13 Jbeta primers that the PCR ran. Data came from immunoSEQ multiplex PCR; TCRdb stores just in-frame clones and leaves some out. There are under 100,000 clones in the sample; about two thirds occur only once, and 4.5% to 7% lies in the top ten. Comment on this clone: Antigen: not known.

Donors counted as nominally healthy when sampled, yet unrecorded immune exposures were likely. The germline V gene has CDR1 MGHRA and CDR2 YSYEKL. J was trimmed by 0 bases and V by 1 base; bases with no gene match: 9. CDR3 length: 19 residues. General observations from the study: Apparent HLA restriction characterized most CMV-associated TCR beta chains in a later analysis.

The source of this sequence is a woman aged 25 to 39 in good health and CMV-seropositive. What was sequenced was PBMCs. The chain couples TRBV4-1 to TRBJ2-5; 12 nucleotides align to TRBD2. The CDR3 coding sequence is TGCGCCAGCAGCCAAGTTGCTAGCGGGGGGGCGGGGTACCAAGAGACCCAGTACTTC. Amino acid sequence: CASSQVASGGAGYQETQYF.